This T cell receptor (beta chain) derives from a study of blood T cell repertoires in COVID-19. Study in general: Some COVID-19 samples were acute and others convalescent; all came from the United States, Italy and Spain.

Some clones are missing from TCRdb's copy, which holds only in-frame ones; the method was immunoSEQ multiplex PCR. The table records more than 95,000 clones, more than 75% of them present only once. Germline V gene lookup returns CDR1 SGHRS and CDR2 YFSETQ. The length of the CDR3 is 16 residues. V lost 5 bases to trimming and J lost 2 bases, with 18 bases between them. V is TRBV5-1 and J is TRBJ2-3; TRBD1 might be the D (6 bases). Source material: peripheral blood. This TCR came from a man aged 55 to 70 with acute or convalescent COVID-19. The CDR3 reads CASSPRLRDTTDTQYF. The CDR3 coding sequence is TGCGCCAGCAGTCCTCGGCTCCGGGACACCACAGATACGCAGTATTTT.